The 8 T cell receptor beta chains below all came from one sample that was sequenced in a study of cytotoxic CD8 clonotypes in ibrutinib-treated CLL. Some clones are missing from TCRdb's copy, which holds only in-frame ones; the method was immunoSEQ multiplex PCR. The table includes roughly 250,000 clones, 70% detected once. This specimen was PBMCs, taken after 24 months of ibrutinib treatment. Receptors originate from a human donor with chronic lymphocytic leukemia.

V is TRBV2 and J is TRBJ1-5; 9 bases align to TRBD1. The CDR3 spans 15 residues. The germline gives CDR1 SNHLY, CDR2 FYNNEI. Trimming at V came to 4 bases and at J to 7 bases, leaving 8 bases not matched to a gene. The CDR3 region is CASSVPGTGHQPQHF. CDR3 coding DNA: TGTGCCAGCAGTGTCCCCGGGACAGGGCACCAGCCCCAGCATTTT.

V is TRBV6-5 and J is TRBJ1-4; a weak D match, TRBD1 (5 bases). Germline V gene data show CDR1 as MNHEY and CDR2 as SVGAGI. With 2 bases removed from V and 4 bases from J, the gap between germline ends came to 11 bases. The CDR3 has 15 amino acids. CDR3 bases: TGTGCCAGCAGTTACGGGGGGACCGGTAATGAAAAACTGTTTTTT. Amino acids: CASSYGGTGNEKLFF.

The gene calls are TRBV25-1 and TRBJ2-7, with D perhaps TRBD2 (6 bases). Germline CDR1 is MGHDK and CDR2 is SYGVNS. Trimming removed 8 bases from V and 2 bases from J, with 22 bases in between. The CDR3 has 16 residues. CDR3: CASSDLARESAYEQYF. The CDR3 DNA follows: TGTGCCAGCTCCGACCTAGCGAGAGAATCCGCCTACGAGCAGTACTTC.

This sequence joins TRBV28 and TRBJ2-5; TRBD1 aligns across 7 bases. J was trimmed by 3 bases and V by 6 bases; bases with no gene match: 13. Germline CDR1 and CDR2: MDHEN and SYDVKM. CDR3 length equals 16 residues. The CDR3 DNA sequence: TGTGCCAGCAGGGGGGCCATCCGGGACAGTGAAGAGACCCAGTACTTC. This sequence encodes CASRGAIRDSEETQYF.

V gene TRBV28 combines with J gene TRBJ2-1; unclear D gene. The length of the CDR3 is 16 residues. The germline CDR1 and CDR2 sequences are MDHEN and SYDVKM. The ends were cut back, 5 bases at V and 3 bases at J, with 17 bases in the middle. CDR3 in amino acids: CASSLIPEIRYNEQFF. In DNA form, the CDR3 reads TGTGCCAGCAGTCTCATCCCGGAGATTCGCTACAATGAGCAGTTCTTC.

The V and J genes are TRBV18 and TRBJ2-1, with D possibly matching TRBD1 (6 bases). This CDR3 has 16 residues. The V end was cut by 6 bases, the J end by 0 bases, with 15 bases between. Per germline, CDR1 KGHSH and CDR2 LQKENI. This chain's CDR3 is CASSEMGAISYNEQFF. DNA for the CDR3: TGTGCCAGCTCTGAGATGGGGGCGATCTCCTACAATGAGCAGTTCTTC. The full variable domain, with the rest looked up from reference TRBV18 and TRBJ2-1, is NAGVMQNPRHLVRRRGQEARLRCSPMKGHSHVYWYRQLPEEGLKFMVYLQKENIIDESGMPKERFSAEFPKEGPSILRIQQVVRGDSAAYFCASSEMGAISYNEQFFGPGTRLTVL.

The V and J genes are TRBV11-1 and TRBJ2-3; 12 nucleotides align to TRBD2. J was trimmed by 3 bases and V by 3 bases; bases with no gene match: 7. CDR1 and CDR2 from the germline V gene are SGHAT and FQDESV (reference sequence). CDR3 length: 17 residues. The CDR3 bases are TGTGCCAGCAGCTTTAGACTAGCGGGAGATGGGACAGATACGCAGTATTTT. Amino acid sequence: CASSFRLAGDGTDTQYF.

This clone was detected a few times. V gene TRBV6-1 combines with J gene TRBJ2-6; D is unclear. V shed 3 bases and J shed 0 bases, with 3 bases lying between them. Per germline, CDR1 MNHNS and CDR2 SASEGT. The length of the CDR3 is 14 residues. CDR3 in amino acids: CASSDNSGANVLTF. The CDR3 coding sequence is TGTGCCAGCAGTGATAACTCTGGGGCCAACGTCCTGACTTTC.